This T cell receptor beta chain derives from a study of cytomegalovirus exposure and HLA in healthy donors (dated by TCRdb to 2016 to 2017). Study-level background: In an earlier analysis of some 610 of the donors, roughly 300 Gb of sequence data and 117 million unique TCR beta sequences from 180 million or so T cells were reported. About 300 gigabases of sequencing data and approximately 80 million unique TCR sequences were included in an early release covering around 600 HLA-typed donors. Among the approximately 400 genotyped donors, around 81% belonged to the genetic ancestry cluster associated with self-reported Caucasian donors. The study aimed to test whether signatures of past pathogen exposure could be identified by cataloging public T cell receptors. The study profiled the T cell repertoires of hundreds of subjects by immunosequencing and related them to cytomegalovirus serostatus. Besides the first cohort of roughly 660 subjects, a separate validation cohort made up of 120 different subjects was used. To predict cytomegalovirus infection status, the study combined high-throughput TCR immunosequencing, statistical association of individual TCRs with disease status, and machine learning. A later analysis re-analyzed previously published TCR beta repertoires from about 730 donors and added high-resolution HLA genotyping to study TCR occurrence patterns. Rather than drawing on any new phenotypic data, the later analysis identified candidate immune exposures from TCR beta sequences and the way those sequences occurred across donors. In an earlier analysis of roughly 580 of the donors, high-throughput TCR beta sequencing was used to judge whether each TCR beta V gene segment behaved as functional or pseudogenic. Alongside the repertoire data, information on donor age, sex, ethnicity and CMV serostatus was compiled. A later genetic analysis used genome-wide SNP genotypes for about 55% of the 666 donors, treating that subset as a discovery cohort. Every discovery cohort repertoire had been produced on one sequencing platform. Both class I and class II loci were covered by HLA typing, at four-digit resolution. Typing coverage varied by locus: roughly 620-640 donors for A, B, C, DRB1 and DQB1; more than 500 for DQA1; 606 for DPA1; roughly 450 for DPB1. Because of strong linkage in the cohort, roughly five DR-DQ haplotypes were treated as single units for association and clustering. Among around 400 genotyped donors of the cohort, an average of around 240,000 unique TCR beta nucleotide sequences were sequenced per donor, roughly 20% of them non-productive.

For CDR1 and CDR2, the germline V gene (reference sequence) lists GTSNPN and SVGIG. The CDR3, cysteine through phenylalanine, is 14 amino acids long. The kept DNA is CDR3 alone, 42 bases in frame from the first base. V loses 3 bases of germline sequence and J loses 1 base, and the interval between the two ends is 13 bases. The cohort consisted of some 670 healthy bone marrow donors. Cohort members were all nominally healthy when sampled, although unrecorded immune exposures were likely present. The donor tested CMV seronegative and was one of the 352 seronegative cohort members. A peripheral blood sample was provided by each donor, and peripheral blood mononuclear cells were used for TCR beta sequencing. Genomic DNA was extracted from the blood cell samples with the Qiagen DNeasy Blood Extraction Kit. Receptor libraries were prepared by the immunoSEQ multiplex PCR assay. The multiplex PCR relied on a mix of 60 forward primers for TCR Vbeta segments and 13 reverse primers for TCR Jbeta segments. A multiplex PCR assay on genomic DNA amplified the CDR3 region of rearranged TCR beta genes. On the Illumina HiSeq System, the amplified TCR beta libraries were sequenced as 87-base-pair reads. Under the source paper's analysis protocol: In a later analysis, 80 million or so unique TCR beta chains were counted across the 666 repertoires, and approximately 9.9 million of these chains were shared by at least two donors. Raw reads were error-corrected and collapsed into unique sequences with a nearest-neighbor algorithm that merged closely related sequences to remove PCR and sequencing errors. Alignment of CDR3 sequences to IMGT reference sequences was used to assign V, D and J gene segments. For a sequence to be retained, a match of at least six nucleotides to both a V gene segment and a J gene segment was required. Rearrangements were called productive when the CDR3 lacked stop codons and stayed in frame with V and J; all others were non-productive. CDR3 was defined according to IMGT convention as the region running from the second conserved V-encoded cysteine to the conserved J-encoded phenylalanine. The earlier analysis of roughly 590 of the donors excluded any sequence lacking an unambiguous match to a single V gene segment. An earlier analysis of a few hundred of the donors classified V segments as functional when productive rearrangements were above 56.7% and as segregating when the standard deviation between donors was above 5%. A statistical classification framework was built for diagnosing cytomegalovirus status from the catalog of TCR beta chain sequences. A later analysis assigned V and J genes by comparing TCR nucleotide sequences with IMGT/GENE-DB human TR gene sequences. Using the TCRdist pipeline, a later analysis assigned CDR3 sequences along with most-parsimonious VDJ recombination scenarios. In a later analysis, each TCR beta chain was defined by its CDR3 amino acid sequence together with its V-gene family, and reads lacking a unique V-gene family were excluded. To address suspected cross-contamination and a sequencing artifact, a later analysis removed 550 to 750 highly shared, low-generation-probability nucleotide sequences. In a later analysis, a clonal expansion index for each public chain was calculated from normalized within-repertoire ranks of inferred template counts. A later analysis computed generation probabilities with a VDJ recombination model fitted to out-of-frame rearrangements, and checked the results against IGoR. Hypergeometric tests were used in a later analysis to score TCR-TCR, TCR-HLA and TCR-CMV co-occurrence, with a repertoire-size bias correction applied to the TCR pairs. A later analysis estimated false discovery rates by permuting HLA or CMV assignments 20 times. In a later analysis, co-occurring TCRs were grouped using DBSCAN, and TCRdist sequence similarity was added for clustering within HLA-allele-positive subsets. Repertoires with fewer than 30,000 or more than 120,000 public chains, plus five repertoires with anomalous nucleotide sharing, were excluded from co-occurrence clustering. Drawn from immuneACCESS, this table holds only the in-frame rearrangements with V and J called that TCRdb kept. Clones are partly lost; checked studies trace under half to an unresolved V gene and leave the rest unexplained. V and J calls and clone size come straight from that table; D and trimming were deduced from the DNA. For this sample the table gives 150,000 to 200,000 clones, of which roughly 80% were detected only once. Roughly 1.4% of the sample is in the top ten clones.

As to this clone: This receptor's antigen is unknown. No base quality values were provided; no much bigger clone lies one nucleotide off.

Broad study findings and their caveats: The only immune exposure information available for the cohort was CMV serostatus. According to a later genetic analysis, donors in an Asian-associated ancestry cluster had fewer N-insertions in productive TCRs than the approximately 690-donor mean. Because counts were too low, around 18 rarely observed V segments, including chromosome 9 orphons, were left out of the earlier analysis of roughly 600 of the donors. In a later analysis, some 18,000 TCR beta sequences were associated with specific HLA alleles at a false discovery rate of 0.05. Because some donors lacked HLA typing at each locus, the association tests relied only on the typed subset. Presence/absence analyses assumed roughly uniform sequencing depth across donors, an assumption that may not hold. In an earlier analysis of around 600 of the donors, most TCR beta V segments were observed in productive rearrangements about 87% or about 30% of the time, broadly matching IMGT annotations. A later analysis reported that several top co-occurrence clusters appeared linked to parvovirus B19, influenza, CMV and Epstein-Barr virus. The classifier was reported to diagnose cytomegalovirus status with high specificity and sensitivity in both the original and validation cohorts. In vitro tests confirmed that a few of the cytomegalovirus-associated TCR beta chains recognize cytomegalovirus antigens. A later analysis found that HLA-associated TCR beta chains were more clonally expanded and had lower generation probabilities than equally common non-associated chains. A further reported finding was that TCR beta sequences accurately predicted the HLA-A and HLA-B alleles for most subjects in the first cohort. A later genetic analysis associated a missense DCLRE1C variant with V-gene and J-gene trimming of TCR beta chains, and an independent cohort replicated the association. Correlated functional status among segregating V segments might reflect linkage disequilibrium, but an unknown experimental factor could not be ruled out. According to a later analysis, most CMV-associated TCR beta chains appeared to be HLA-restricted, and the HLA associations seemed to be driven largely by CMV exposure. Most TCR sequences were seen in very few donors, while some public TCRs were found in many individuals. Some IMGT-functional V segments, including TRBV6-2 and TRBV6-3, could not be told apart with the 87-base-pair reads, so those segments were excluded. A later analysis found that TCR association rates varied across HLA loci, with DRB1 alleles showing the most associated TCRs and HLA-C alleles the fewest. The study listed approximately 150 TCR beta chains as associated with cytomegalovirus. It was suggested by the authors that the approach could potentially be generalized to other disease states and immunological phenotypes. A cluster of highly shared sequence variants was judged likely to be a technical artifact of the sequencing pipeline. Only TCR beta chains were sequenced in this cohort, and the absence of alpha or paired-chain data limited detectable features. When HLA alleles, especially DR and DQ, strongly co-occurred, attributing TCR associations to individual alleles was difficult.

The TCR sequence derives from a woman under 40 in good health and CMV-seronegative. This receptor chain uses TRBV30 and TRBJ2-7; TRBD1 is possibly the D segment (6 matching bases). Sample: PBMCs. The CDR3 here reads CAWRGRGGSYEQYF. The DNA sequence is given as TGTGCCTGGAGGGGCAGGGGTGGATCCTACGAGCAGTACTTC.